This T cell receptor (beta chain) was documented in a study of blood T cell repertoires in COVID-19. The overall study: The analysed material was cDNA or gDNA that came from T cells, B-cell-depleted T cells, or PBMCs.

The CDR3 runs to 16 residues. V was trimmed by 3 bases and J by 0 bases, leaving 16 bases between them. In germline, CDR1 is SGDLS, CDR2 YYNGEE. Authors' analysis steps: Amplification of reference gene primers was used by the study to estimate nucleated cell counts. Sequencing was performed with immunoSEQ multiplex PCR; in TCRdb, only in-frame clones are kept and a portion is missing. The V and J calls and clone size were taken over from that table, and D and trimming were inferred from the DNA. The sample includes 110,000 to 150,000 clones, roughly 91% seen only once; the top ten take roughly 2.9%. Sequenced sample: peripheral blood. The TCR was taken from a man in his sixties with active or convalescent COVID-19. The chain carries TRBV9 and TRBJ2-7; TRBD1 is a possible D gene (7 bases). In DNA, the CDR3 is TGTGCCAGCAGCGAACGTGGAGGGGGCCGCTCCTACGAGCAGTACTTC. Translating gives CASSERGGGRSYEQYF.